Listed below are T cell receptor beta chains from one sample, sequenced in a study of CD8 T cells in Susac syndrome. MiXCR, applied by TCRdb to the immunoSEQ multiplex PCR reads, yields one record per CDR3 protein. The table records 100,000 or so distinct CDR3 sequences, about 95% of them present only once. Material: CD4+ T cells from PBMCs. The receptors derive from a human donor with Susac syndrome. CDR3s include the opening cysteine and the closing phenylalanine or tryptophan. The D gene is left open where the match is weak. For some rows the clone size is stated as once, few or many, or as a class when expanded; others skip it.

size	D	V	length	J	DNA	CDR3
-	TRBD1	TRBV6-1	17	TRBJ1-5	TGTGCCAGCAGAATGCGGGGACAGGGGCGCGGGAGTCAGCCCCAGCATTTT	CASRMRGQGRGSQPQHF
once	-	TRBV5-6	12	TRBJ1-2	TGTGCCAGCAGCCGGGGGGGTGATGGCTACACCTTC	CASSRGGDGYTF
-	-	TRBV12-3/TRBV12-4	15	TRBJ2-3	TGTGCCAGCAGTCCCCCCCGGGCAGGGGTGGATACGCAGTATTTT	CASSPPRAGVDTQYF
-	-	TRBV12-3/TRBV12-4	13	TRBJ1-1	TGTGCCAGCAGTTTCAGACAGAACACTGAAGCTTTCTTT	CASSFRQNTEAFF
-	TRBD1	TRBV12-5	13	TRBJ1-6	TGTGCTAGTGGCACATCCGACAGGGCCACCCTCCACTTT	CASGTSDRATLHF
-	TRBD1	TRBV5-6	16	TRBJ2-2	TGTGCCAGCAGCATCCTAGACAGGGCCTACACCGGGGAGCTGTTTTTT	CASSILDRAYTGELFF
-	TRBD1	TRBV11-2	17	TRBJ2-7	TGTGCCAGCAGCTTAGATCCCCCGGGACAGGGGTTCGACGAGCAGTACTTC	CASSLDPPGQGFDEQYF
-	-	TRBV12-3/TRBV12-4	14	TRBJ1-6	TGTGCCAGCAGAAGTACAGGCACCCATTCACCCCTCCACTTT	CASRSTGTHSPLHF
-	-	TRBV30	12	TRBJ1-5	TGTGCCTGGAGACAGGACGATCAGCCCCAGCATTTT	CAWRQDDQPQHF
-	-	TRBV20-1	11	TRBJ1-2	TGCAGTGTTAATCCCGGGGCCGGCTACACCTTC	CSVNPGAGYTF
-	-	TRBV2	14	TRBJ2-4	TGTGCCAGCAGTGAAGCGCTAGTCAAAAACATTCAGTACTTC	CASSEALVKNIQYF
-	-	TRBV7-9	16	TRBJ2-7	TGTGCCAGCAGCTTCCCCCCCCAGGTCGTGACTTACGAGCAGTACTTC	CASSFPPQVVTYEQYF
-	-	TRBV18	12	TRBJ1-1	TGTGCCAGCTCACCACTAAACAGAGAAGCTTTCTTT	CASSPLNREAFF
-	TRBD2	TRBV5-4	14	TRBJ2-7	TGTGCCAGCAGCTTGTACGGGGGGGCTTACGAGCAGTACTTC	CASSLYGGAYEQYF
-	-	TRBV23-1	14	TRBJ1-1	TGCGCCAGCAGCGATATCGGGTGGAACACTGAAGCTTTCTTT	CASSDIGWNTEAFF
-	-	TRBV5-5	13	TRBJ2-2	TGTGCCAGCAGCCTTCACAGCACCGGGGAGCTGTTTTTT	CASSLHSTGELFF
-	-	TRBV18	15	TRBJ2-5	TGTGCCAGCTCACAGCGCAGGGATCCGCAAGAGACCCAGTACTTC	CASSQRRDPQETQYF
-	-	TRBV7-9	14	TRBJ1-1	TGTGCCAGCAGATCCGAAGGGGCTAACACTGAAGCTTTCTTT	CASRSEGANTEAFF
-	-	TRBV5-1	16	TRBJ2-3	TGCGCCAGCAGCTTGGGGGACACCAGTGTTGGTGGTACGCAGTATTTT	CASSLGDTSVGGTQYF
-	-	TRBV28	14	TRBJ1-5	TGTGCCAGCGGCCAAACAGGGACCAATCAGCCCCAGCATTTT	CASGQTGTNQPQHF
-	-	TRBV15	12	TRBJ1-3	TGTGCCACCAGCGGAGGGAGAAACACCATATATTTT	CATSGGRNTIYF
-	-	TRBV5-1	15	TRBJ1-2	TGCGCCAGCAGCTTGGTGGCAGGGGCGAACTATGGCTACACCTTC	CASSLVAGANYGYTF
-	TRBD2	TRBV28	14	TRBJ2-7	TGTGCCAGCAGGGAAGCGGGGGGCGGGAACGAGCAGTACTTC	CASREAGGGNEQYF
-	-	TRBV28	14	TRBJ1-5	TGTGCCAAGACCCAGGGAGGGCGCAATCAGCCCCAGCATTTT	CAKTQGGRNQPQHF
-	-	TRBV2	14	TRBJ2-3	TGTGCCAGCATGGGCGTCAGCTTCACAGATACGCAGTATTTT	CASMGVSFTDTQYF
-	TRBD2	TRBV7-8	16	TRBJ2-5	TGTGCCAGCAAATCCTCCCCAGGACTAGCGGAAGAGACCCAGTACTTC	CASKSSPGLAEETQYF
-	-	TRBV7-2	14	TRBJ1-6	TGTGCCAGCAGTAAAGACAGTCAAAATTCACCCCTCCACTTT	CASSKDSQNSPLHF
-	-	TRBV20-1	9	TRBJ1-2	TGCAGTGCTAGGAATGGCTACACCTTC	CSARNGYTF
-	TRBD1	TRBV23-1	15	TRBJ2-7	TGCGCCAGCAGGCAAAGGAGGGACAGGGTCTACGAGCAGTACTTC	CASRQRRDRVYEQYF
once	-	TRBV18	14	TRBJ1-2	TGTGCCAGCTCACCACCTCTAGCAGGGGATGGCTACACCTTC	CASSPPLAGDGYTF
-	TRBD2	TRBV20-1	16	TRBJ2-3	TGCAGTGCTAGAGATCCCGCCGGGGGGGGCACAGATACGCAGTATTTT	CSARDPAGGGTDTQYF
-	-	TRBV29-1	13	TRBJ1-1	TGCAGCGTTGAAAGACATCGTAACACTGAAGCTTTCTTT	CSVERHRNTEAFF
-	-	TRBV19	15	TRBJ2-2	TGTGCCAGTAGTCCTTCCGGGAGTTTGACCGGGGAGCTGTTTTTT	CASSPSGSLTGELFF
-	-	TRBV12-3/TRBV12-4	13	TRBJ2-5	TGTGCCAGCAGTTTTAACCTCCAAGAGACCCAGTACTTC	CASSFNLQETQYF
-	-	TRBV24-1	11	TRBJ2-5	TGTGCCACCAGTGGGGAGGAGACCCAGTACTTC	CATSGEETQYF
-	TRBD2	TRBV5-1	16	TRBJ2-3	TGCGCCAGCAGCGGCCGACTAGCGGGGAGCACAGATACGCAGTATTTT	CASSGRLAGSTDTQYF
-	-	TRBV12-3/TRBV12-4	14	TRBJ2-7	TGTGCCAGCAGTTTTAGCGGCGATCCCTACGAGCAGTACTTC	CASSFSGDPYEQYF
once	-	TRBV18	14	TRBJ2-1	TGTGCCAGCTCACCGGGGGCCTCCGGCGATGAGCAGTTCTTC	CASSPGASGDEQFF
once	-	TRBV20-1	10	TRBJ1-2	TGCAGTGCTGATTGGGGCGGCTACACCTTC	CSADWGGYTF
-	-	TRBV12-5	14	TRBJ2-2	TGTGCTAGTGGCAGGGGTGGGAACACCGGGGAGCTGTTTTTT	CASGRGGNTGELFF